Each of the 10 T cell receptor beta chains below was sequenced from the same sample in a study of blood T cell repertoires in COVID-19. Data came from immunoSEQ multiplex PCR; TCRdb stores just in-frame clones and leaves some out. Among more than 300,000 clones listed, 90% were seen once. Specimen: peripheral blood. Receptors were obtained from a woman aged 40 to 50 with COVID-19, enrolled during active disease.

The chain combines TRBV11-2 with TRBJ1-4; 9 bases fit TRBD1. The V gene end was trimmed by 6 bases and the J gene end by 5 bases; junction bases not matched to a gene: 7. CDR3 length: 15 residues. Per germline, CDR1 SGHAT and CDR2 FQNNGV. In DNA form, the CDR3 reads TGTGCCAGCAGTTTTGACGGGACAGGGAATGAAAAACTGTTTTTT. Translated: CASSFDGTGNEKLFF. The full variable domain, completed using reference TRBV11-2 and TRBJ1-4, is EAGVAQSPRYKIIEKRQSVAFWCNPISGHATLYWYQQILGQGPKLLIQFQNNGVVDDSQLPKDRFSAERLKGVDSTLKIQPAKLEDSAVYLCASSFDGTGNEKLFFGSGTQLSVL.

The chain joins TRBV4-3 to TRBJ1-2; 10 nucleotides line up with TRBD1. V shed 0 bases and J 8 bases; nucleotides not matched to a gene: 3. This CDR3 is 14 amino acids long. Germline CDR1 LGHNA, CDR2 YSLEER. The CDR3 DNA reads TGCGCCAGCAGCCAAGACCGGACAGGGGGGGGCTACACCTTC. Its protein product is CASSQDRTGGGYTF.

This chain uses TRBV11-3 with TRBJ1-3, with D maybe TRBD1 (5 bases). Germline CDR1 is SGHNT and CDR2 is YENEEA. CDR3 size: 15 residues. V was pared by 5 bases and J by 0 bases, with 11 bases between. CDR3 coding DNA: TGTGCCAGCAGCGTCGACAGCTCCTCTGGAAACACCATATATTTT. This translates into CASSVDSSSGNTIYF.

This chain links TRBV7-2 with TRBJ2-2; D ambiguous. Between the trimmed V and J ends, which lost 1 base and 1 base, there was a span of 4 bases. Germline V lookup: CDR1 SGHTA, CDR2 FQGNSA. The CDR3 is 14 amino acids. The CDR3 loop is CASSLGGNTGELFF. CDR3 nucleotides: TGTGCCAGCAGCTTAGGAGGGAACACCGGGGAGCTGTTTTTT. Full variable domain (remainder filled in from reference TRBV7-2 and TRBJ2-2): GAGVSQSPSNKVTEKGKDVELRCDPISGHTALYWYRQSLGQGLEFLIYFQGNSAPDKSGLPSDRFSAERTGGSVSTLTIQRTQQEDSAVYLCASSLGGNTGELFFGEGSRLTVL.

The chain carries TRBV3-1 (or the pseudogene TRBV3-2) and TRBJ1-2; TRBD1 aligns across 8 bases. Germline-derived CDR1 and CDR2 are LGHDT and YNNKEL (reference sequence). The CDR3 is 18 residues long. Trimming took 0 bases from V and 5 from J; bases not matched to a gene: 14. The CDR3 nucleotides read TGTGCCAGCAGCCAAGAAAGAGACAGGGGACCCGGGGCTTATGGCTACACCTTC. Protein: CASSQERDRGPGAYGYTF.

This clone was seen only a few times. The chain joins TRBV11-2 to TRBJ1-1; D gene ambiguous. Deletions cut 1 base from V and 6 bases from J, with 9 bases between. In germline, CDR1 is SGHAT, CDR2 FQNNGV. The CDR3 has 13 residues. DNA of the CDR3: TGTGCCAGCAGCTTAGCCGGGGTCTCTGAAGCTTTCTTT. It codes for CASSLAGVSEAFF.

This clone was counted only a few times. The chain employs TRBV11-2 and TRBJ2-1; D ambiguous. CDR1 and CDR2 from the germline V gene are SGHAT and FQNNGV. The CDR3 length is 16 residues. Trimming pared 6 bases from V and 4 bases from J, leaving 19 bases between. The CDR3 loop reads CASRRLIGDRYNEQFF. CDR3 DNA: TGTGCCAGCAGACGACTGATCGGTGATAGGTACAATGAGCAGTTCTTC.

The chain is built from TRBV25-1 and TRBJ1-4, with TRBD1 matching over 10 bases. The CDR3 is 18 residues long. The V gene end was trimmed by 6 bases and the J gene end by 0 bases; junction bases not matched to a gene: 10. CDR1 and CDR2 (germline): MGHDK, SYGVNS. This CDR3 reads CASSQRQGAIATNEKLFF. The CDR3 DNA reads as TGTGCCAGCAGCCAGAGACAGGGGGCGATCGCAACTAATGAAAAACTGTTTTTT.

The chain uses TRBV27 and TRBJ2-5; a possible D gene is TRBD2 (6 bases). Germline V CDR1 and CDR2: MNHEY, SMNVEV (reference sequence). This CDR3 region has 20 residues. V lost 1 base and J 2 bases, leaving 26 bases between the germline ends. This chain's CDR3 is CASSLWARVGRGAHQETQYF. In nucleotides, the CDR3 is TGTGCCAGCAGTTTATGGGCCCGGGTCGGGCGGGGCGCCCATCAAGAGACCCAGTACTTC.

There are a few counts of this clone. The chain links TRBV6-1 to TRBJ1-5; D gene uncertain. The CDR3 has 13 residues. Germline CDR1 is MNHNS and CDR2 is SASEGT. V lost 2 bases and J 4 bases, leaving 6 bases between the germline ends. The CDR3 region is CASSENRNQPQHF. The CDR3 coding sequence is TGTGCCAGCAGTGAAAACCGGAATCAGCCCCAGCATTTT.